A single sample is the source of the 18 T cell receptor beta chains below, sequenced in a study of T cells in Graves' hyperthyroidism and ophthalmopathy. RNA transcripts gave rise to amplified TCR beta CDR3 regions. TCR CDR3 underwent first-round RT-PCR with the HTBI primer set. Each CDR3 protein is one row after TCRdb ran MiXCR on the multiplex PCR reads. The sample shows some 690,000 distinct CDR3 sequences, 17% of them seen only once. Sequencing input: blood. The source of these receptors is a man aged 45 to 65 with Graves' hyperthyroidism.

This clonotype was found many times. This rearrangement joins TRBV6-1 to TRBJ1-3, with D maybe TRBD1 (6 bases). This CDR3 region has 16 residues. Germline-derived CDR1 and CDR2 are MNHNS and SASEGT. V shed 5 bases and J shed 0 bases, with 14 bases lying between them. Here the CDR3 reads CASSRDTVSSGNTIYF. The CDR3 DNA reads as TGTGCCAGCAGTCGGGACACTGTGAGCTCTGGAAACACCATATATTTT.

This clonotype appeared many times. V gene TRBV6-1 combines with J gene TRBJ1-2; 9 nucleotides line up with TRBD1. The ends lost 6 bases at V and 8 bases at J; junction bases unmatched: 10. CDR1 is MNHNS, CDR2 SASEGT, per germline. The CDR3 runs to 14 residues. Written as DNA, the CDR3 is TGTGCCAGCAGGACCACAGGGGGCTGGGAAGGCTACACCTTC. It specifies CASRTTGGWEGYTF.

The CDR3 is CASSQETGGSPLHF. CDR3 sequence (DNA): TGCGCCAGCAGCCAAGAAACAGGGGGTTCACCCCTCCACTTT. V is TRBV4-3 and J is TRBJ1-6; TRBD1 matches 8 bases. CDR3 length: 14 amino acids. The V gene's germline CDR1 is LGHNA and CDR2 YSLEER. J lost 9 bases, V lost 0 bases, and 1 base had no gene match.

The sample holds a few counts of this clonotype. The chain couples TRBV24-1 to TRBJ1-4; no clear D. Between the trimmed V and J ends, which lost 4 bases and 11 bases, there was a span of 7 bases. This CDR3 region has 11 residues. Germline V gene sequence: CDR1 KGHDR, CDR2 SFDVKD. The CDR3 spells CATSEGRKLFF. CDR3 nucleotide sequence: TGTGCCACCAGTGAAGGGAGGAAACTGTTTTTT.

At least ten counts were recorded for this clonotype. CDR3: CASSFGGVLNEQFF. The CDR3 nucleotides read TGTGCCAGCAGTTTTGGAGGGGTCCTCAATGAGCAGTTCTTC. This chain connects TRBV6-2 or TRBV6-3 to TRBJ2-1; possibly TRBD2 for D (6 bases). This CDR3 is 14 amino acids long. Trimming took 4 bases from V and 6 from J, leaving 13 bases between them. Germline lookup yields CDR1 MNHEY and CDR2 SVGEGT.

The genes are TRBV6-5 and TRBJ1-4; 8 bases are shared with TRBD1. The CDR3 has 16 residues. CDR1 and CDR2 (germline): MNHEY, SVGAGI. Trimming cost V 4 bases and J 0 bases; bases outside gene matches: 4. The CDR3 region has the DNA TGTGCCAGCAGTTCAGGGGGCTACCCAACTAATGAAAAACTGTTTTTT. Translating gives CASSSGGYPTNEKLFF.

This clonotype has a count of ten or more. This chain uses TRBV27 with TRBJ2-3, with D perhaps matching TRBD1 (6 bases). V was shortened by 6 bases and J by 4 bases, with 14 bases between the two germline ends. This CDR3 is 14 amino acids long. Germline V gene lookup returns CDR1 MNHEY and CDR2 SMNVEV (reference sequence). The CDR3: CASRVLQGSDTQYF. The CDR3 region has the DNA TGTGCCAGCAGGGTCCTGCAGGGGTCAGATACGCAGTATTTT.

J is TRBJ2-7 and V is TRBV30; D may match TRBD1 or TRBD2 (5 bases each). The CDR3 consists of 15 residues. Germline V gene sequence: CDR1 GTSNPN, CDR2 SVGIG (reference sequence). Between the trimmed V and J ends, which lost 0 bases and 2 bases, there was a span of 14 bases. CDR3 loop: CAWSVTGTGTYEQYF. DNA of the CDR3: TGTGCCTGGAGTGTTACCGGGACGGGTACCTACGAGCAGTACTTC.

This clonotype showed up just a few times. It may be a read error: a sequence one base away is much more abundant. J is TRBJ2-3 and V is TRBV7-2; 7 bases agree with TRBD1. The DNA matches TRBJ1-5 better at its end, which makes the J call doubtful. Germline values: CDR1 SGHTA, CDR2 FQGNSA. This CDR3 has 15 residues. CDR3 bases: TGTGCCAGCAGCTTAGATGGGACAGCGACAGATACGCAGCATTTT. Residues: CASSLDGTATDTQHF.

Turning to this clonotype: One base away lies a much larger clone, so this may be a sequencing read error. V gene TRBV6-5 combines with J gene TRBJ2-1, with 8 positions matching TRBD1. The V segment lost 3 bases and the J segment 3 bases; nucleotides outside the gene matches: 7. Germline V lookup: CDR1 MNHEY, CDR2 SVGAGI. The length of the CDR3 is 16 residues. DNA of the CDR3: TGTGCCAGCAGTTATTCGGGACAGGAGCTCTACAATGAGCAGTTCTTC. Its translation: CASSYSGQELYNEQFF.

This clonotype has a handful of counts. The chain employs TRBV30 and TRBJ1-5, with a weak D call TRBD1 (5 bases). From germline, CDR1 is GTSNPN and CDR2 SVGIG (reference sequence). This CDR3 has 13 residues. Trimming left V 5 bases short and J 2 bases short, with 10 bases between. CDR3 DNA sequence: TGTGCCTGGGGGGGGAGAGGCAATCAGCCCCAGCATTTT. Its protein product is CAWGGRGNQPQHF.

This clonotype showed up many times. The V call is TRBV10-3, the J call TRBJ2-3; 7 bases are a match to TRBD2. CDR3 length: 16 amino acids. Trimming took 3 bases from V and 0 from J; bases not matched to a gene: 6. Germline lookup yields CDR1 ENHRY and CDR2 SYGVKD. The CDR3 sequence is CAISDGAGTSTDTQYF. In DNA, the CDR3 is TGTGCCATCAGTGATGGAGCGGGAACTAGCACAGATACGCAGTATTTT.

This clonotype was recorded many times. CDR3 sequence reads: CASSYLRGGGYEQYF. The CDR3 region has the DNA TGTGCCAGCAGTTACCTTCGGGGCGGAGGCTACGAGCAGTACTTC. The rearrangement links TRBV6-5 to TRBJ2-7; D is possibly TRBD1 or TRBD2 (5 bases each). Germline-derived CDR1 and CDR2 are MNHEY and SVGAGI. V lost 2 bases and J lost 3, with 14 bases in between. The CDR3 runs to 15 residues.

This clonotype has at least ten counts. The chain carries TRBV9 and TRBJ2-2; possibly TRBD1 for D (6 bases). The germline V and J ends were trimmed by 0 bases and 3 bases, with 12 bases remaining between them. The V gene's germline CDR1 is SGDLS and CDR2 YYNGEE. CDR3 length: 16 amino acids. The CDR3 sequence is CASSVGVGHYTGELFF. For the CDR3, the DNA is TGTGCCAGCAGCGTAGGGGTGGGACATTACACCGGGGAGCTGTTTTTT.

The table lists this clonotype with a few counts. The chain links TRBV3-1 to TRBJ1-4, with 7 bases fitting TRBD1. The CDR3 contains 17 residues. V was clipped by 2 bases and J by 8 bases; unmatched bases: 14. CDR1 and CDR2 from the germline V gene are LGHDT and YNNKEL (reference sequence). The CDR3 region has the DNA TGTGCCAGCAGCCAAACTCCAACAGGGGCCTCGGGCGAAAAACTGTTTTTT. Amino acid sequence: CASSQTPTGASGEKLFF.

In its sample, this clonotype was seen many times. This rearrangement joins TRBV7-2 to TRBJ2-7, with D perhaps TRBD1 (7 bases). The CDR3 is 14 residues long. Trimming left V 5 bases short and J 0 bases short, with 11 bases between. Germline V gene sequence: CDR1 SGHTA, CDR2 FQGNSA. The CDR3 DNA reads TGTGCCAGCAGCCCAGGGGGGAGCTCCTACGAGCAGTACTTC. Its translation: CASSPGGSSYEQYF.

This clonotype was counted at least ten times. The V call is TRBV7-2, the J call TRBJ2-3; 8 bases are a match to TRBD2. The germline V gene encodes CDR1 SGHTA and CDR2 FQGNSA. The length of the CDR3 is 17 residues. J gave up 2 bases and V 4 bases, and 11 bases lay outside the gene matches. CDR3 loop: CASSSLGGAGATDTQYF. CDR3 nucleotide sequence: TGTGCCAGCAGCTCCCTAGGTGGAGCGGGAGCCACAGATACGCAGTATTTT.

This rearrangement joins TRBV29-1 to TRBJ1-2; D uncertain. CDR3 size: 11 residues. V was trimmed by 6 bases and J by 4 bases, leaving 9 bases between them. Germline CDR1 and CDR2: SQVTM and ANQGSEA. The CDR3 is CSVKDVYGYTF. The DNA of the CDR3 is TGCAGCGTCAAGGACGTCTATGGCTACACCTTC.